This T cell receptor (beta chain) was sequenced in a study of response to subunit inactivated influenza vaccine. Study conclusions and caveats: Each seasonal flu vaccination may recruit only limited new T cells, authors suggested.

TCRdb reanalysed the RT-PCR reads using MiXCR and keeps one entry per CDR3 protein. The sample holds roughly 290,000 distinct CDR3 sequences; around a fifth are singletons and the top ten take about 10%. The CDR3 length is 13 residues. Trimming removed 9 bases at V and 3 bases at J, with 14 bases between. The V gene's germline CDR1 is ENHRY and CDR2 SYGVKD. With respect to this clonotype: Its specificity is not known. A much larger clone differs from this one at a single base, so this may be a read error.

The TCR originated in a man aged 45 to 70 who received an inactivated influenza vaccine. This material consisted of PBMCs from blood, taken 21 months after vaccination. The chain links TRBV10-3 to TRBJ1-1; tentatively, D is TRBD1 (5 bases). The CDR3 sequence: CAIGADLDTEAFF. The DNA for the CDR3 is TGTGCCATTGGGGCGGACTTGGACACTGAAGCTTTCTTT.